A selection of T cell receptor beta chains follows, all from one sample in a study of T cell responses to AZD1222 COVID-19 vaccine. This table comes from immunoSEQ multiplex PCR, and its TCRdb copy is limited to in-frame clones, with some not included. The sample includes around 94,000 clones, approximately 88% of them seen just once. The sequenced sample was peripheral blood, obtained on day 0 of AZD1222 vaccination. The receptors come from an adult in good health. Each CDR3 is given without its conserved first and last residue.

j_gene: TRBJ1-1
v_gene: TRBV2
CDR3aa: ASGRDTEAF

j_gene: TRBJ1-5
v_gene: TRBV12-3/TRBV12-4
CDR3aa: ASRGGNQPQH

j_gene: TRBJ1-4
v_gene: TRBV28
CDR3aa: ATMTGGREKLF

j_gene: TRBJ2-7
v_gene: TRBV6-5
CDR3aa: ASTAGGLTYEQY

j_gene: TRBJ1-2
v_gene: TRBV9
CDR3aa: ASSPRGTGTTGFYGYT

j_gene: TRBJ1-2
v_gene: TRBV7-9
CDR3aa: ASSLTVDGYT

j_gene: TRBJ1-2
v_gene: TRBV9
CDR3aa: ASSPRQSTNYGYT

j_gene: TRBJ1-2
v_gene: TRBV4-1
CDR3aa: ASSQGGTRMEVKYGYT

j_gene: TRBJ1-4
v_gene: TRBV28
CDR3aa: ASSFPGTGGEKLF

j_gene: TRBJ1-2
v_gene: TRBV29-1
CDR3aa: SVGGSNYGYT

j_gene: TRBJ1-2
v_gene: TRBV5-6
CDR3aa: ASSRTLGGYT

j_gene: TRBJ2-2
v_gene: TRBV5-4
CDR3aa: ASSRPGGNTGELF

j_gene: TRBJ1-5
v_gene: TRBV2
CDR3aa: ASRGEGRVSNQPQH

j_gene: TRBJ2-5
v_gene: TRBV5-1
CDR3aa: ASSSPGLASQETQY

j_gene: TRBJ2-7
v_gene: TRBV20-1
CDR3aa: SASGGYEQY

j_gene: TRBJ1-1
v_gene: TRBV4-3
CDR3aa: ASSQVWGQGDTEAF

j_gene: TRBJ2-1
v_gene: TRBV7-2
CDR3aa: ASSPAGQAYKEQF

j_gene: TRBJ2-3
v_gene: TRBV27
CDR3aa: ASSFIRVSSTDTQY

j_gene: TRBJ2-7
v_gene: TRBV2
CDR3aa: ASSPSGLALTYEQY

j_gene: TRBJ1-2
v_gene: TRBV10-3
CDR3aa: AITGSEGGYGYT

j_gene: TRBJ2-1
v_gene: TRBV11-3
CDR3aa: ASSLPEGLSSSYNEQF

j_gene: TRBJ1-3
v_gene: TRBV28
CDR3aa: ASSEDRKPSGNTIY

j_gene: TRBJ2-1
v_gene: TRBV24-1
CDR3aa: ATSDITGTSFNEQF

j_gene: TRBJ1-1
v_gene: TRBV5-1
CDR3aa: ASSSGTGGLTEAF

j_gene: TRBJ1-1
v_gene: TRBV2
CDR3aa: ASRGTAGNTEAF

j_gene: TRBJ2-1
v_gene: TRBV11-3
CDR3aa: ASSLGRSSYNEQF

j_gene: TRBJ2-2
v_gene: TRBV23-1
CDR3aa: ASSQRHRQSAGELF

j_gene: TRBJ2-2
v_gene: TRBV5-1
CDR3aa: ASRRDIPVTGELF

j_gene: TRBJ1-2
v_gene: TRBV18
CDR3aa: ASSPDRNYGYT

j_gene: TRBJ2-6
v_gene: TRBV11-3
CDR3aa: AIMTGSGANVLT

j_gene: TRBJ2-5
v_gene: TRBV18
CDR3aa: ASSPQGQETQY

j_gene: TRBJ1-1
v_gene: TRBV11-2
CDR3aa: ASSLSLGAMNTEAF

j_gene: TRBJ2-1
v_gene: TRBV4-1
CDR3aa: ASSQDRVGLRGRVGNEQF

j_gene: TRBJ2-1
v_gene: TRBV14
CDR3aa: ASSQVFGTSGGNNEQF

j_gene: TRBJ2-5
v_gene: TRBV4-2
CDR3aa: ASSQKTSSGGQETQY

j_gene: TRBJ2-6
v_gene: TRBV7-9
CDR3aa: ASSPSNRAAGANVLT

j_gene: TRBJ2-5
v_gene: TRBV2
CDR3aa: ASIREETQY

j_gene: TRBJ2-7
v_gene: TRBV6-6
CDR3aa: ASRTTGTSGEQY

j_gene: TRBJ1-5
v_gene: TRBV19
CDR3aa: ASRDTLFQPQH

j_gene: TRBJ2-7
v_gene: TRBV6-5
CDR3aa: ASRQTGGAYEQY